Below are 19 T cell receptor beta chains sequenced from a single sample in a study of blood T cell repertoires in COVID-19. TCRdb's table, derived via immunoSEQ multiplex PCR, lists solely in-frame clones and lacks some. The sample consists of hundreds of thousands of clones, around nine tenths of them appearing once. Sequenced: PBMCs or T cells enriched from blood (not recorded which). Receptor source: a woman aged 18-29 years who had recovered from COVID-19.

This chain uses TRBV7-8 with TRBJ1-6; D not certain. CDR1 and CDR2 (germline): SGHVS, FQNEAQ. The CDR3 has 19 residues. Trimming pared 0 bases from V and 6 bases from J, leaving 21 bases between. CDR3 sequence: CASSLAFFGEPDSNSPLHF. CDR3 nucleotide sequence: TGTGCCAGCAGCTTAGCATTTTTCGGGGAGCCGGATAGTAATTCACCCCTCCACTTT.

This clone was observed once. The chain employs TRBV15 and TRBJ1-2; D is unresolved. This CDR3 contains 13 residues. V was clipped by 1 base and J by 3 bases, with 6 bases between them. Germline lookup yields CDR1 LNHNV and CDR2 YYDKDF (reference sequence). The CDR3, as DNA: TGTGCCACCAGCAGAGGATTAGACTATGGCTACACCTTC. It yields the protein CATSRGLDYGYTF.

This chain uses TRBV7-2 with TRBJ2-5, with 10 bases lining up with TRBD2. The CDR3 extends over 16 amino acids. V dropped 5 bases and J dropped 4; count of bases not matched to a gene: 10. The germline V gene encodes CDR1 SGHTA and CDR2 FQGNSA. The CDR3 region is CASSGLAVLTGETQYF. The CDR3 DNA reads TGTGCCAGCAGCGGACTAGCGGTCTTGACGGGAGAGACCCAGTACTTC. The whole variable domain, remainder taken from reference TRBV7-2 and TRBJ2-5, is GAGVSQSPSNKVTEKGKDVELRCDPISGHTALYWYRQSLGQGLEFLIYFQGNSAPDKSGLPSDRFSAERTGGSVSTLTIQRTQQEDSAVYLCASSGLAVLTGETQYFGPGTRLLVL.

In the case of this clone: The same CDR3 is also encoded by other DNA sequences in this sample. This chain uses TRBV29-1 with TRBJ2-7; weak D call: TRBD1 (5 bases). Trimming pared 3 bases from V and 2 bases from J, leaving 8 bases between. Per germline, CDR1 SQVTM and CDR2 ANQGSEA. This CDR3 region has 12 residues. This chain's CDR3 is CSVEQGPYEQYF. The CDR3 DNA reads as TGCAGCGTTGAGCAGGGCCCCTACGAGCAGTACTTC.

In its sample, this clone was seen once. The gene calls are TRBV6-5 and TRBJ2-5; 12 positions match TRBD2. The J segment lost 5 bases and the V segment lost 2 bases, leaving 6 bases of the junction unmatched. This CDR3 has 16 amino acids. Germline lookup yields CDR1 MNHEY and CDR2 SVGAGI. The CDR3 bases are TGTGCCAGCAGTTACGATCTAGCGGGAGGGTTGGAGACCCAGTACTTC. As protein: CASSYDLAGGLETQYF.

CDR3 nucleotide sequence: TGTGCCAGCCAAACCCCCGGGAGCAAAAGAGGAGCTGAAGCTTTCTTT. Translating gives CASQTPGSKRGAEAFF. The gene calls are TRBV19 and TRBJ1-1, with no clear D. Germline CDR1 and CDR2: LNHDA and SQIVND (reference sequence). V was clipped by 9 bases and J by 6 bases, with 26 bases between them. This CDR3 region has 16 residues.

The chain combines TRBV28 with TRBJ2-1; D is possibly TRBD1 (6 bases). Germline V gene lookup returns CDR1 MDHEN and CDR2 SYDVKM. The CDR3 extends over 15 amino acids. The V and J ends lost 7 bases and 4 bases respectively, with 17 bases between them. For the CDR3, the DNA is TGTGCCAGCACCCCCCTAGGGGGTCGGTACAATGAGCAGTTCTTC. This codes for CASTPLGGRYNEQFF.

The chain uses TRBV7-8 and TRBJ1-6; 7 nucleotides agree with TRBD1. Germline CDR1 is SGHVS and CDR2 is FQNEAQ. The junction had 11 bases not matched to a gene; V was cut back by 1 base and J by 14 bases. The CDR3 runs 15 residues. CDR3 loop: CASSLEGAAAWALHF. The CDR3 nucleotides are TGTGCCAGCAGCTTAGAGGGGGCAGCCGCATGGGCCCTCCACTTT.

The chain joins TRBV5-6 to TRBJ1-2; D perhaps matches TRBD1 (6 bases). With 3 bases removed from V and 7 bases from J, the gap between germline ends came to 19 bases. The germline V gene has CDR1 SGHDT and CDR2 YYEEEE. The CDR3 spans 15 residues. CDR3 DNA: TGTGCCAGCAGCTCGGAGGCGGGGGGGCGAGGTGGCTACACCTTC. Its protein product is CASSSEAGGRGGYTF.

The V gene is TRBV4-2, the J gene TRBJ2-5, with 11 bases lining up with TRBD2. The CDR3 has 15 amino acids. Germline loops: CDR1 LGHNA, CDR2 YNFKEQ. Germline trimming cut 1 base from V and 4 bases from J; bases unmatched to any gene: 2. The CDR3 sequence: CASSQGLAGRETQYF. The CDR3 DNA sequence: TGTGCCAGCAGCCAAGGACTAGCGGGGAGAGAGACCCAGTACTTC.

This chain uses TRBV18 with TRBJ2-3; 13 nucleotides line up with TRBD2. The CDR3 sequence is 17 residues long. The germline gives CDR1 KGHSH, CDR2 LQKENI. With 0 bases clipped from V and 2 bases from J, the junction kept 2 bases outside the gene matches. DNA for the CDR3: TGTGCCAGCTCACCACCGGGACTAGCGGGGTCCACAGATACGCAGTATTTT. Translation gives CASSPPGLAGSTDTQYF.

The chain uses TRBV3-1 (or the pseudogene TRBV3-2) and TRBJ1-2; no clear D. The CDR3 is made up of 16 amino acids. Germline CDR1 LGHDT, CDR2 YNNKEL (reference sequence). Trimming left V 0 bases short and J 3 bases short, with 14 bases between. The CDR3 DNA reads TGTGCCAGCAGCCAAGACCCCGCGACGACTCACTATGGCTACACCTTC. It encodes CASSQDPATTHYGYTF.

The chain couples TRBV7-9 to TRBJ2-1; D perhaps matches TRBD2 (6 bases). The CDR3 is 14 amino acids. V dropped 5 bases and J dropped 7 bases, with 15 bases sitting between them. CDR1 and CDR2 (germline): SEHNR, FQNEAQ (reference sequence). In DNA, the CDR3 is TGTGCCAGCAGCATCGCGGGGCCCCAGAATGAGCAGTTCTTC. It encodes CASSIAGPQNEQFF. Full variable domain (missing parts from reference TRBV7-9 and TRBJ2-1): DTGVSQNPRHKITKRGQNVTFRCDPISEHNRLYWYRQTLGQGPEFLTYFQNEAQLEKSRLLSDRFSAERPKGSFSTLEIQRTEQGDSAMYLCASSIAGPQNEQFFGPGTRLTVL.

V is TRBV15 and J is TRBJ2-5, with D maybe TRBD2 (5 bases). Trimming left V 1 base short and J 1 base short, with 16 bases between. CDR1 is LNHNV, CDR2 YYDKDF, per germline (reference sequence). The CDR3 consists of 17 residues. The CDR3: CATSRAGKIRLQETQYF. As DNA, the CDR3 is TGTGCCACCAGCAGAGCCGGGAAGATACGACTCCAAGAGACCCAGTACTTC.

The chain links TRBV2 to TRBJ1-5; 8 bases line up with TRBD1. This CDR3 has 14 residues. With V trimmed by 6 bases and J by 7 bases, 8 bases remained unmatched. Germline V gene sequence: CDR1 SNHLY, CDR2 FYNNEI. In nucleotides, the CDR3 is TGTGCCAGCAGCGCAGGGGGCTCAAGACAGCCCCAGCATTTT. This encodes CASSAGGSRQPQHF.

The rearrangement uses TRBV27 and TRBJ1-1; D is unclear. Trimming removed 8 bases at V and 4 bases at J, with 11 bases between. This CDR3 has 12 amino acids. CDR1 MNHEY and CDR2 SMNVEV come from the germline V gene (reference sequence). The CDR3 nucleotides read TGTGCCAGCGCCACACCGGGCACTGAAGCTTTCTTT. Translating it yields CASATPGTEAFF.

Details on this clone: This sample also contains other DNA sequences that code for the same CDR3. The J gene is TRBJ1-2, the V gene TRBV7-2; D is undetermined. Trimming shortened V by 1 base and J by 2 bases, and 8 bases separated the two germline ends. Germline V gene sequence: CDR1 SGHTA, CDR2 FQGNSA. This CDR3 region has 14 residues. The CDR3 here is CASSLEAGNYGYTF. The CDR3 DNA reads TGTGCCAGCAGCTTAGAGGCAGGCAACTATGGCTACACCTTC.

J is TRBJ1-5 and V is TRBV10-3; TRBD1 matches at 8 bases. The V gene end was trimmed by 4 bases and the J gene end by 3 bases; junction bases not matched to a gene: 2. Germline V gives CDR1 ENHRY, CDR2 SYGVKD. There are 14 residues in the CDR3. The CDR3 is CAISADRDNQPQHF. In DNA form, the CDR3 reads TGTGCCATCAGTGCGGACAGGGACAATCAGCCCCAGCATTTT.

The V and J genes are TRBV5-6 and TRBJ1-1; D is uncertain. This CDR3 is built from 13 residues. With 0 bases removed from V and 7 bases from J, the gap between germline ends came to 10 bases. Germline lookup yields CDR1 SGHDT and CDR2 YYEEEE. The CDR3 loop reads CASSLADGDEAFF. The CDR3 region has the DNA TGTGCCAGCAGCTTGGCCGACGGGGATGAAGCTTTCTTT.